This T cell receptor beta chain stems from a study of identifying expanded T cells in peripheral blood. Study results and caveats: Differentially abundant clones: roughly 1.2 between replicates, 15 to 17 at approximately two weeks, over 18 at four.

Germline V lookup: CDR1 SEHNR, CDR2 FQNEAQ (reference sequence). The CDR3 is made up of 11 amino acids. Deletions cut 4 bases from V and 4 bases from J, with 5 bases between. As for this clone: The antigen remains unidentified.

During the collection period, no donor immune events like infections were recorded. Only in-frame clones appear in the TCRdb table, and some are missing; sequencing was by immunoSEQ multiplex PCR. The repertoire holds about 130,000 clones, with approximately 86% as singletons. Sequenced material: blood. The clonotype originates from a person between 18 and 75 years old in good health. The chain is built from TRBV7-9 and TRBJ2-7; no clear D. DNA of the CDR3: TGTGCCAGCAGCTCTGAGTACGAGCAGTACTTC. The encoded protein is CASSSEYEQYF. The full variable domain, rest sourced from reference TRBV7-9 and TRBJ2-7, is DTGVSQNPRHKITKRGQNVTFRCDPISEHNRLYWYRQTLGQGPEFLTYFQNEAQLEKSRLLSDRFSAERPKGSFSTLEIQRTEQGDSAMYLCASSSEYEQYFGPGTRLTVT.